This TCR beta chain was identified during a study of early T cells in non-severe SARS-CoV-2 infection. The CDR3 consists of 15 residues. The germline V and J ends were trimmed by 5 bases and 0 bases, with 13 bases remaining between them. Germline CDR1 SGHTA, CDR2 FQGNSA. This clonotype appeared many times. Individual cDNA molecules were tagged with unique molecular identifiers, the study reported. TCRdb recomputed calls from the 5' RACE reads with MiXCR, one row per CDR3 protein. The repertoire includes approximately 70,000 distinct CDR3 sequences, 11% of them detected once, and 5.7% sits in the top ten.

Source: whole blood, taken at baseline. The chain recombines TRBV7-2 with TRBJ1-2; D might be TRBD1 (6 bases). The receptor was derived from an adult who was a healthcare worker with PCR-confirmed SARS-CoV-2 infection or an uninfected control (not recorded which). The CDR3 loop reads CASSPRTAANYGYTF. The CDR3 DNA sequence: TGTGCCAGCAGCCCAAGGACAGCCGCTAACTATGGCTACACCTTC.